This TCR beta chain was observed in a study of blood T cell repertoires in COVID-19. Across the study: Specimens from acute and convalescent COVID-19 originated in the United States, Italy and Spain.

Profiling relied on immunoSEQ multiplex PCR, and the TCRdb table lists in-frame clones only, not all of them. The data contain about 78,000 clones, roughly 90% of them seen just once; the ten biggest clones take up around 2.8%. The length of the CDR3 is 15 residues. Germline CDR1 and CDR2: SGHRS and YFSETQ. The V and J ends lost 4 bases and 5 bases respectively, with 17 bases between them. This clonotype originated in a man aged 65-85 years with active or convalescent COVID-19. J is TRBJ2-3 and V is TRBV5-1; TRBD2 might be the D (6 bases). The sequenced sample was peripheral blood. The CDR3 protein is CASSPLPGVGDTQYF. The DNA of the CDR3 is TGCGCCAGCAGCCCCCTTCCGGGAGTGGGAGATACGCAGTATTTT.